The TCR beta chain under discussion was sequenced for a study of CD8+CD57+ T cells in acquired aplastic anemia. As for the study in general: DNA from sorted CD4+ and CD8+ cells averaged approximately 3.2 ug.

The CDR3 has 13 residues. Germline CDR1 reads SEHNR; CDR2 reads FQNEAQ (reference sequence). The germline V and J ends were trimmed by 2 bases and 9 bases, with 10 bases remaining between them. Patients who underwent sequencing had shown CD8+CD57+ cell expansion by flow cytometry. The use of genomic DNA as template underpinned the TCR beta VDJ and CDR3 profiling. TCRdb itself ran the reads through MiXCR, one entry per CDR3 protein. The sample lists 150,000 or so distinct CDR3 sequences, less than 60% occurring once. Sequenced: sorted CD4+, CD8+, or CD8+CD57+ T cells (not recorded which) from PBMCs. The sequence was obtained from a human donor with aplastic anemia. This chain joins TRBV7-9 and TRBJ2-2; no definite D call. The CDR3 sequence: CASSLSVNRELFF. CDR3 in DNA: TGTGCCAGCAGCTTATCGGTAAACAGGGAGCTGTTTTTT.